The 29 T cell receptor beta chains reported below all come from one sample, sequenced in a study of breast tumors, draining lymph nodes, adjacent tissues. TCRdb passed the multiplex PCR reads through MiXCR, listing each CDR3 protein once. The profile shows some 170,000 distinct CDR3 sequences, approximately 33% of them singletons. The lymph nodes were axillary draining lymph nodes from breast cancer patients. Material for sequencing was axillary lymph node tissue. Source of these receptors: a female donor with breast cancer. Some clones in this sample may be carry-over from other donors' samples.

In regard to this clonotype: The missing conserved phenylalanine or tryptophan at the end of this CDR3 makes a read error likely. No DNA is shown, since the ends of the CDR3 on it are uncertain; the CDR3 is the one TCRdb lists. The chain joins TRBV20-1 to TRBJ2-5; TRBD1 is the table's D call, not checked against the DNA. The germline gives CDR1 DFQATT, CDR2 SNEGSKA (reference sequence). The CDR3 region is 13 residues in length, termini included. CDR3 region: CSAWAEPGYTFGS.

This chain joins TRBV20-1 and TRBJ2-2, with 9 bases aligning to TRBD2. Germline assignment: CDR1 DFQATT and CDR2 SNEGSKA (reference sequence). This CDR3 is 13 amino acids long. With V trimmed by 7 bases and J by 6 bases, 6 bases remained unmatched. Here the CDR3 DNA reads TGCAGTGTCGCGGGAGGGCCGGCCGGGGAGCTGTTTTTT. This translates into CSVAGGPAGELFF.

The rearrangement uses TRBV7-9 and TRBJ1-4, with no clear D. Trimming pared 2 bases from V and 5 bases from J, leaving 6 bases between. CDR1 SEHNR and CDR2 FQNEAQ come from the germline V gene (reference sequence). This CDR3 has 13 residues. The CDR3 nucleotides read TGTGCCAGCAGCTTACCGACGAATGAAAAACTGTTTTTT. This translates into CASSLPTNEKLFF.

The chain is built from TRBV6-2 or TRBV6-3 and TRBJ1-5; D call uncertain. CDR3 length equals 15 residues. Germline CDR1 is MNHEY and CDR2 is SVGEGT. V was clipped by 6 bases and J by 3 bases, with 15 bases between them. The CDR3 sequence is CASRPPRRDNQPQHF. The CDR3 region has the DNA TGTGCCAGCAGACCTCCCCGGAGGGACAATCAGCCCCAGCATTTT.

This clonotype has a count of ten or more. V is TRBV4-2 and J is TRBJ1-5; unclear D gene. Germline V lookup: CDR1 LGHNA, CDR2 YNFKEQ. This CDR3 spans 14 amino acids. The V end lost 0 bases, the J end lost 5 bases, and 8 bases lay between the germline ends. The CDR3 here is CASSQDGRDQPQHF. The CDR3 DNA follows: TGTGCCAGCAGCCAAGATGGGAGGGATCAGCCCCAGCATTTT.

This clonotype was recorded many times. The DNA for the CDR3 is TGTGCCTGGAGTGGGTTAGTAACCTCAACTAATGAAAAACTGTTTTTT. This encodes CAWSGLVTSTNEKLFF. This rearrangement joins TRBV30 to TRBJ1-4, with no clear D. V was cut by 1 base and J by 0 bases, with 12 bases left in between. Germline V gene data show CDR1 as GTSNPN and CDR2 as SVGIG (reference sequence). This CDR3 has 16 residues.

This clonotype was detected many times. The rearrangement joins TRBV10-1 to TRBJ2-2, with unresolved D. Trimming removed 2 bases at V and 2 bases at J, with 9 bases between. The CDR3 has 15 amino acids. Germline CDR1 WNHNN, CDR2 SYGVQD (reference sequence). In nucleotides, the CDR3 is TGCGCCAGCAGTGAGGATAGCAGTAACACCGGGGAGCTGTTTTTT. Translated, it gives CASSEDSSNTGELFF.

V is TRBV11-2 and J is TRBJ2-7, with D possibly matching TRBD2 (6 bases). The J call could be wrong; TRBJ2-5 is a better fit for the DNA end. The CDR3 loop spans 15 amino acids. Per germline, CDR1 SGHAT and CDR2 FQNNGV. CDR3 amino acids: CASSLSLALQETQYF. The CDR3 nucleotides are TGTGCCAGCAGTTTATCTCTAGCGCTCCAAGAGACCCAGTACTTC.

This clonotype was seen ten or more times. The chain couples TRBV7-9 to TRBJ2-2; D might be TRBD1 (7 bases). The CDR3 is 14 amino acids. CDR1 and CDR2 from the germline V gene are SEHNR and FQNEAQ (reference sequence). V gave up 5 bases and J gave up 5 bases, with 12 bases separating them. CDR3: CASSGSGGTGELFF. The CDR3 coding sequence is TGTGCCAGCAGCGGATCAGGGGGGACCGGGGAGCTGTTTTTT.

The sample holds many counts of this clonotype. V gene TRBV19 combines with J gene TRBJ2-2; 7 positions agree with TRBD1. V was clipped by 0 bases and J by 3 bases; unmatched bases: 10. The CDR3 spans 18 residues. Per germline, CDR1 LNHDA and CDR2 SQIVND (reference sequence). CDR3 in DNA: TGTGCCAGTAGTATAGATCGGGACAGCTACATTTACACCGGGGAGCTGTTTTTT. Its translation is CASSIDRDSYIYTGELFF.

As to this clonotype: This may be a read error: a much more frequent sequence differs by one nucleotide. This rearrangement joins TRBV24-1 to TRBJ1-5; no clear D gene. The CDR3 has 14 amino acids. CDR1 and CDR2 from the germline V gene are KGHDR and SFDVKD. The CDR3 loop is CTSSLSDSNQPQHF. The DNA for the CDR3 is TGTACCAGCTCACTTTCTGATAGCAATCAGCCCCAGCATTTT.

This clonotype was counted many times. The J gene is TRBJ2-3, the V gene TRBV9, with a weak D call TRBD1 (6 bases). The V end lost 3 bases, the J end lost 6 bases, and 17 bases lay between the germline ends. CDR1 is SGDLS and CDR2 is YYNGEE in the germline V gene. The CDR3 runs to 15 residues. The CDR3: CASSAPNRAADTQYF. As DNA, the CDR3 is TGTGCCAGCAGCGCCCCGAACAGGGCTGCGGATACGCAGTATTTT. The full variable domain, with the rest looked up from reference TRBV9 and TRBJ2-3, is DSGVTQTPKHLITATGQRVTLRCSPRSGDLSVYWYQQSLDQGLQFLIQYYNGEERAKGNILERFSAQQFPDLHSELNLSSLELGDSALYFCASSAPNRAADTQYFGPGTRLTVL.

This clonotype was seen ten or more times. The CDR3 here is CSVQNRDSTYEQYF. The CDR3 nucleotides are TGCAGCGTGCAAAACCGGGACAGTACCTACGAGCAGTACTTC. The chain carries TRBV29-1 and TRBJ2-7, with TRBD1 identical over 7 bases. From germline, CDR1 is SQVTM and CDR2 ANQGSEA. The CDR3 loop spans 14 amino acids. The V gene end was trimmed by 6 bases and the J gene end by 2 bases; junction bases not matched to a gene: 10.

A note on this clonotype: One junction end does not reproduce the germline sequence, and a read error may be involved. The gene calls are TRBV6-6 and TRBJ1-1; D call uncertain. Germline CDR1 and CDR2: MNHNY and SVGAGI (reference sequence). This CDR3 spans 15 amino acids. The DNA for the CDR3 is TGTGCCAGCAGTCACTCGACGGCGATGAACACTGAAGCTTTCTTT. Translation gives CASSHSTAMNTEAFF.

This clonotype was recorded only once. CDR3 DNA sequence: TGTGCCAGCAGTGCTCCTAAGGGGACCCAAGAGACCCAGTACTTC. The encoded protein is CASSAPKGTQETQYF. The V call is TRBV2, the J call TRBJ2-5; D assignment may be TRBD1 or TRBD2 (5 bases each). The germline V and J ends were trimmed by 4 bases and 1 base, with 13 bases remaining between them. This CDR3 spans 15 amino acids. Germline loops: CDR1 SNHLY, CDR2 FYNNEI.

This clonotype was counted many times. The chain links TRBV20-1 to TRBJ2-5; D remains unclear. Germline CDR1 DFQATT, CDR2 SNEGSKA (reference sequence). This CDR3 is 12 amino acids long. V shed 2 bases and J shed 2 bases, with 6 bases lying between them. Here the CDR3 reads CSARRQQETQYF. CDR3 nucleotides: TGCAGTGCTAGAAGGCAGCAAGAGACCCAGTACTTC.

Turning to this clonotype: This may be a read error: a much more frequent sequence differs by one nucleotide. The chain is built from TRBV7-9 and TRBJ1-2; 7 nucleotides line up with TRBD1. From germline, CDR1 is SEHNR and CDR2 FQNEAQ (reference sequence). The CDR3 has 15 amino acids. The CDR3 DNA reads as TGTGCCAGCAGCTCGGCGGGGACAGTAAACTATGGCTACCCCTTC. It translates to CASSSAGTVNYGYPF.

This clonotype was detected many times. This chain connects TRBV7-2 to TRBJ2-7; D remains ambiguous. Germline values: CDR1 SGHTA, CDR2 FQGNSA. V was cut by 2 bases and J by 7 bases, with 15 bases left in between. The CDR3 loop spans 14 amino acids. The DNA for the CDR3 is TGTGCCAGCAGCTTAAACCCCGGTCCCGCAGAGCAGTACTTC. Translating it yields CASSLNPGPAEQYF.

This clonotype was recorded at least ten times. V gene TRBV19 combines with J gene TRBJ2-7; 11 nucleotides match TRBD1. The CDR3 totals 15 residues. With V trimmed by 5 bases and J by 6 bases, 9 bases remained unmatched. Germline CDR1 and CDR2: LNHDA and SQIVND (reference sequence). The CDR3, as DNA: TGTGCCAGTAGTCCTTCTCTTGGACAGGGGGCCGAGCAGTACTTC. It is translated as CASSPSLGQGAEQYF. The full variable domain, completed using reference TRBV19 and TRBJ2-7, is DGGITQSPKYLFRKEGQNVTLSCEQNLNHDAMYWYRQDPGQGLRLIYYSQIVNDFQKGDIAEGYSVSREKKESFPLTVTSAQKNPTAFYLCASSPSLGQGAEQYFGPGTRLTVT.

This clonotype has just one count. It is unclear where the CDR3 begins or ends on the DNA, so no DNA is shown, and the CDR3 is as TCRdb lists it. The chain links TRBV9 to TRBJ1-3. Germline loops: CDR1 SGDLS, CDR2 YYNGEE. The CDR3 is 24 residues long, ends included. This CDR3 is CASSPSLAGGPGDTQYFGPGTIYF.

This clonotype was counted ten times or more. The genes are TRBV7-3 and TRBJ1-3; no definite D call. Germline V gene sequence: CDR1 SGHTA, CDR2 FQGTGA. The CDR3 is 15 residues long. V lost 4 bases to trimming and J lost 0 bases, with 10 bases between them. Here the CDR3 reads CASSSCRNSGNTIYF. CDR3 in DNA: TGTGCCAGCAGCTCGTGTCGGAACTCTGGAAACACCATATATTTT.

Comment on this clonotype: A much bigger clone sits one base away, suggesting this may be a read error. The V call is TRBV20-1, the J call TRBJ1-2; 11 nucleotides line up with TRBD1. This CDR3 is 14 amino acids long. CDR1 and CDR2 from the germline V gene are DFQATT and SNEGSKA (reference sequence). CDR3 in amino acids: CSAARTGGSYGCTF. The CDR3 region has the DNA TGCAGTGCTGCCAGGACAGGGGGCAGTTATGGCTGCACCTTC.

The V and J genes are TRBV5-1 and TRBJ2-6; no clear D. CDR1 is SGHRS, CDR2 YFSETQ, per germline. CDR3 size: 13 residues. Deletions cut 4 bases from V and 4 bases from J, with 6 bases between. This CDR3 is CASSKEGANVLTF. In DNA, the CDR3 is TGCGCCAGCAGCAAGGAGGGGGCCAACGTCCTGACTTTC.

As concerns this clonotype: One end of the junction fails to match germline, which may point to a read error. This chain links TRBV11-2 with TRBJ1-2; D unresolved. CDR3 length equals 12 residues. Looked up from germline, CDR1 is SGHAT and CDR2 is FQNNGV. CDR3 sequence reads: CASSLGAYGHAF. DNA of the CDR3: TGTGCCAGCAGCTTAGGTGCCTATGGCCACGCCTTC.

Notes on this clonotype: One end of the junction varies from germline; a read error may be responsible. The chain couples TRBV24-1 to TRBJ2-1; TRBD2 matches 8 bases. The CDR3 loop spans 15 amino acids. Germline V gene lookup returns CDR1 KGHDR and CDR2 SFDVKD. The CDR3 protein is CATSESTGGDNERFF. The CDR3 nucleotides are TGCGCCACCAGTGAGTCGACGGGAGGGGACAATGAGCGGTTCTTC.

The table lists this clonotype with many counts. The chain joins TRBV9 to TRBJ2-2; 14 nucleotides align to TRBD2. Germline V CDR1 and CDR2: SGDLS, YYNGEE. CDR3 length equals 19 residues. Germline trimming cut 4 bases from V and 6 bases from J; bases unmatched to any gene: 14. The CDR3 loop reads CASSSQTSGRAERAGELFF. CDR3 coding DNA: TGTGCCAGCAGCTCACAGACTAGCGGGAGGGCCGAACGAGCCGGGGAGCTGTTTTTT. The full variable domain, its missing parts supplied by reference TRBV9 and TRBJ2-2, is DSGVTQTPKHLITATGQRVTLRCSPRSGDLSVYWYQQSLDQGLQFLIQYYNGEERAKGNILERFSAQQFPDLHSELNLSSLELGDSALYFCASSSQTSGRAERAGELFFGEGSRLTVL.

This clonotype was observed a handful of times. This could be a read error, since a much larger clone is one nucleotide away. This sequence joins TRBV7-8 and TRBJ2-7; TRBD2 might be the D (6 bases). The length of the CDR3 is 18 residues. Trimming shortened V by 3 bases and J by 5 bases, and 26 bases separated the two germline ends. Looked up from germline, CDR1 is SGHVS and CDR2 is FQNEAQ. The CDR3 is CASSFRVAVFSQPHEQYF. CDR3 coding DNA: TGTGCCAGCAGCTTTAGGGTAGCGGTTTTTTCTCAGCCCCACGAGCAGTACTTC.

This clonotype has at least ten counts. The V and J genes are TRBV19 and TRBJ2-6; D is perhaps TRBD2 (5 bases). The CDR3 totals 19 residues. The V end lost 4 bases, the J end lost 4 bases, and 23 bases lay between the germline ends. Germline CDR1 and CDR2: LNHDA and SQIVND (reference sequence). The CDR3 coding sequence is TGTGCCAGTAGTAGTGTGAGGGTGACCCTAAGTTCCGGGGCCAACGTCCTGACTTTC. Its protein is CASSSVRVTLSSGANVLTF.

The CDR3 region has the DNA TGTGCCACCAGCGCCGGAGACAGGTACACCGGGGAGCTGTTTTTT. Its protein product is CATSAGDRYTGELFF. The rearrangement uses TRBV15 and TRBJ2-2, with D tentatively TRBD1 (6 bases). Germline lookup yields CDR1 LNHNV and CDR2 YYDKDF (reference sequence). The CDR3 is 15 amino acids. V lost 5 bases and J 3 bases, leaving 13 bases between the germline ends.